A single sample gave rise to the 14 T cell receptor beta chains below, sequenced in a study of blood T cell repertoires in COVID-19. Data came from immunoSEQ multiplex PCR; TCRdb stores just in-frame clones and leaves some out. In the table there are around 250,000 clones, 85% to 90% of which are singletons. Material: peripheral blood. The receptors stem from a woman aged 40 to 50 who had recovered from COVID-19.

The J gene is TRBJ1-2, the V gene TRBV10-3, with TRBD1 matching over 12 bases. The germline gives CDR1 ENHRY, CDR2 SYGVKD. With 6 bases clipped from V and 1 base from J, the junction kept 6 bases outside the gene matches. CDR3 size: 16 residues. The CDR3 reads CAIRTGTGGDNYGYTF. The CDR3 DNA is TGTGCCATCAGGACCGGGACAGGGGGCGATAACTATGGCTACACCTTC.

This clone was observed a few times. The V and J genes are TRBV11-2 and TRBJ1-5, with 7 bases matching TRBD1. V trimming: 5 bases; J trimming: 5 bases; junction bases outside the gene matches: 9. This CDR3 has 15 amino acids. Germline CDR1 reads SGHAT; CDR2 reads FQNNGV. Here the CDR3 DNA reads TGTGCCAGCAGCCGCGGGACAGACTCCCATCAGCCCCAGCATTTT. Amino acid sequence: CASSRGTDSHQPQHF.

The rearrangement links TRBV14 to TRBJ1-6, with TRBD1 matching over 8 bases. The CDR3 has 16 residues. Germline V lookup: CDR1 SGHDN, CDR2 FVKESK. The V and J ends lost 2 bases and 2 bases, in that order; junction bases with no gene match: 2. This CDR3 is CASSQRTGTYNSPLHF. The CDR3 bases are TGTGCCAGCAGCCAACGGACAGGGACCTATAATTCACCCCTCCACTTT.

The chain recombines TRBV4-1 with TRBJ1-3; D is perhaps TRBD1 (6 bases). The CDR3 spans 16 residues. Germline V gene data show CDR1 as MGHRA and CDR2 as YSYEKL. Trimming left V 1 base short and J 0 bases short, with 10 bases between. This chain's CDR3 is CASSQVQGYSGNTIYF. The CDR3 bases are TGCGCCAGCAGCCAAGTTCAGGGGTACTCTGGAAACACCATATATTTT.

The rearrangement joins TRBV5-1 to TRBJ1-2; D call uncertain. Germline loops: CDR1 SGHRS, CDR2 YFSETQ. The CDR3 runs to 14 residues. The V and J ends lost 5 bases and 8 bases respectively, with 19 bases between them. Written as DNA, the CDR3 is TGCGCCAGCAGGAAGGAGGGCGGTGCTTTCGGCTACACCTTC. It codes for CASRKEGGAFGYTF. The whole variable domain, filled in from reference TRBV5-1 and TRBJ1-2, reads KAGVTQTPRYLIKTRGQQVTLSCSPISGHRSVSWYQQTPGQGLQFLFEYFSETQRNKGNFPGRFSGRQFSNSRSEMNVSTLELGDSALYLCASRKEGGAFGYTFGSGTRLTVV.

This chain joins TRBV7-2 and TRBJ2-1; tentatively, D is TRBD1 (6 bases). V lost 5 bases, J lost 15 bases, and 23 bases lay in between. Germline lookup yields CDR1 SGHTA and CDR2 FQGNSA. The CDR3 consists of 14 residues. CDR3 in DNA: TGTGCCAGCAGCCCAGGGGCCTGGGACCTCCCTCGGTTCTTC. Residues: CASSPGAWDLPRFF.

Only one count was recorded for this clone. The gene calls are TRBV7-9 and TRBJ2-2; maybe TRBD2 (5 bases). Germline values: CDR1 SEHNR, CDR2 FQNEAQ (reference sequence). The CDR3 is made up of 15 amino acids. Between the trimmed V and J ends, which lost 2 bases and 4 bases, there was a span of 11 bases. For the CDR3, the DNA is TGTGCCAGCAGCTTACCGGACGGGATCACCGGGGAGCTGTTTTTT. It translates to CASSLPDGITGELFF.

The chain has TRBV12-5 and TRBJ1-1; D remains unclear. Germline values: CDR1 LGHNT, CDR2 FRNRAP. With 3 bases removed from V and 8 bases from J, the gap between germline ends came to 10 bases. The CDR3 sequence is 12 residues long. CDR3 sequence reads: CASGLNSKEAFF. CDR3 DNA sequence: TGTGCTAGTGGTTTAAACAGCAAGGAAGCTTTCTTT.

V is TRBV6-5 and J is TRBJ2-7; the match to TRBD2 covers 10 bases. Germline-derived CDR1 and CDR2 are MNHEY and SVGAGI. V lost 8 bases to trimming and J lost 5 bases; unmatched junction nucleotides: 6. The CDR3 is 13 residues long. CDR3 amino acids: CASQRGGLDEQYF. The DNA of the CDR3 is TGTGCCAGCCAGCGGGGGGGTCTCGACGAGCAGTACTTC.

The chain links TRBV20-1 to TRBJ2-1; a weak D match, TRBD1 (6 bases). The V end was cut by 5 bases, the J end by 13 bases, with 15 bases between. Germline V gene lookup returns CDR1 DFQATT and CDR2 SNEGSKA (reference sequence). The CDR3 extends over 11 amino acids. CDR3 sequence (DNA): TGCAGTGCTGGGACACAAGACCCACAGTTCTTC. Residues: CSAGTQDPQFF.

V and J are TRBV11-1 and TRBJ2-2; 10 bases map to TRBD1. CDR1 is SGHAT, CDR2 FQDESV, per germline (reference sequence). This CDR3 contains 15 residues. Trimming removed 5 bases from V and 3 bases from J; junction bases left unmatched: 3. The CDR3 here is CASSRQGADTGELFF. The CDR3 nucleotides are TGTGCCAGCAGCCGACAGGGGGCAGACACCGGGGAGCTGTTTTTT.

The chain employs TRBV5-1 and TRBJ2-7, with D possibly TRBD1 on 6 matching bases. The V gene lost 2 bases and the J gene lost 1 base, with 10 bases spanning the gap. The CDR3 is 14 residues long. Looked up from germline, CDR1 is SGHRS and CDR2 is YFSETQ. CDR3 coding DNA: TGCGCCAGCAGCTTAACAGGGCTTTCCTACGAGCAGTACTTC. This gives the protein CASSLTGLSYEQYF.

The V gene is TRBV11-2, the J gene TRBJ2-2; 7 bases map to TRBD2. Germline assignment: CDR1 SGHAT and CDR2 FQNNGV. V was pared by 8 bases and J by 3 bases, with 15 bases of the junction left unmatched. The CDR3 totals 17 residues. Here the CDR3 reads CASSKTPLAVYTGELFF. CDR3 nucleotide sequence: TGTGCCAGCTCCAAGACCCCCCTAGCGGTCTACACCGGGGAGCTGTTTTTT.

The V and J genes are TRBV28 and TRBJ1-5, with 8 bases identical to TRBD1. This CDR3 comprises 16 residues. J lost 6 bases, V lost 1 base, and 8 bases had no gene match. Germline V CDR1 and CDR2: MDHEN, SYDVKM. Written as DNA, the CDR3 is TGTGCCAGCAGTTTATCCGGGACAGGAAAAGGTCAGCCCCAGCATTTT. It specifies CASSLSGTGKGQPQHF.